The 17 T cell receptor beta chains presented below share a single source sample, sequenced in a study of blood T cell repertoires in COVID-19. Clones were read by immunoSEQ multiplex PCR, and TCRdb kept only the in-frame ones, dropping some. The sample lists roughly 20,000 clones; approximately 84% were seen once. The sample was peripheral blood. The receptors stem from a human donor with active COVID-19. The donor label of this sample is uncertain.

The chain has TRBV15 and TRBJ1-2; no firm D call. The CDR3 runs to 15 residues. The V end was cut by 4 bases, the J end by 4 bases, with 16 bases between. CDR1 and CDR2 from the germline V gene are LNHNV and YYDKDF (reference sequence). The CDR3 loop is CATSKEIGTVYGYTF. CDR3 coding DNA: TGTGCCACCAGCAAAGAGATAGGTACAGTCTATGGCTACACCTTC.

This sequence joins TRBV7-2 and TRBJ1-1, with 7 bases identical to TRBD1. Trimming took 1 base from V and 10 from J; bases not matched to a gene: 3. The CDR3 consists of 12 residues. Per the germline V gene, CDR1 is SGHTA and CDR2 is FQGNSA. The CDR3 coding sequence is TGTGCCAGCAGCTTAGACAGGGGTTCAGCTTTCTTT. The encoded protein is CASSLDRGSAFF.

The chain combines TRBV20-1 with TRBJ1-1; weak D call: TRBD1 (5 bases). The CDR3 has 13 residues. Trimming pared 3 bases from V and 3 bases from J, leaving 11 bases between. Germline assignment: CDR1 DFQATT and CDR2 SNEGSKA (reference sequence). The CDR3 nucleotides are TGCAGTGCTAGTTTGGGCAGGGACACTGAAGCTTTCTTT. As protein: CSASLGRDTEAFF.

The chain uses TRBV28 and TRBJ2-5, with D possibly being TRBD2 (6 bases). The V gene lost 6 bases and the J gene lost 4 bases, with 30 bases spanning the gap. The CDR3 is 19 amino acids. Germline V gene lookup returns CDR1 MDHEN and CDR2 SYDVKM. CDR3 region: CASSSVSLYGGARRETQYF. The CDR3 region has the DNA TGTGCCAGCAGCTCCGTGAGTTTGTACGGCGGGGCAAGGCGAGAGACCCAGTACTTC. The full variable domain, rest sourced from reference TRBV28 and TRBJ2-5, is DVKVTQSSRYLVKRTGEKVFLECVQDMDHENMFWYRQDPGLGLRLIYFSYDVKMKEKGDIPEGYSVSREKKERFSLILESASTNQTSMYLCASSSVSLYGGARRETQYFGPGTRLLVL.

The chain employs TRBV9 and TRBJ2-3; 8 bases are shared with TRBD1. Looked up from germline, CDR1 is SGDLS and CDR2 is YYNGEE. This CDR3 comprises 16 residues. The trim removed 4 bases at V and 0 bases at J, leaving 7 bases unmatched. CDR3 region: CASSTLDRASTDTQYF. Written as DNA, the CDR3 is TGTGCCAGCAGCACCTTGGACAGGGCTAGCACAGATACGCAGTATTTT.

This clone came up a few times. The genes are TRBV9 and TRBJ1-2, with 7 nucleotides matching TRBD1. Germline V CDR1 and CDR2: SGDLS, YYNGEE. V shed 3 bases and J 4 bases; nucleotides not matched to a gene: 9. This CDR3 spans 15 amino acids. The CDR3, as DNA: TGTGCCAGCAGCGGACAGGGAACGCTACCCTATGGCTACACCTTC. As protein: CASSGQGTLPYGYTF. The full variable domain, in which reference TRBV9 and TRBJ1-2 provide the parts outside the CDR3, is DSGVTQTPKHLITATGQRVTLRCSPRSGDLSVYWYQQSLDQGLQFLIQYYNGEERAKGNILERFSAQQFPDLHSELNLSSLELGDSALYFCASSGQGTLPYGYTFGSGTRLTVV.

The chain employs TRBV21-1 and TRBJ1-1. TRBV21-1 is given as a pseudogene. There are 14 residues in the CDR3. The CDR3 bases are TGTGCCAGCAGCATCCCCCAAAGGCGGACTGAAGCTTTCTTT. As protein: CASSIPQRRTEAFF.

The J gene is TRBJ1-6, the V gene TRBV3-1 (or the pseudogene TRBV3-2); D might be TRBD1 (6 bases). Trimming cost V 2 bases and J 2 bases, with 10 bases left between them. Germline loops: CDR1 LGHDT, CDR2 YNNKEL (reference sequence). CDR3 length equals 16 residues. DNA of the CDR3: TGTGCCAGCAGCCAACGGGACATTACCTATAATTCACCCCTCCACTTT. Protein sequence: CASSQRDITYNSPLHF.

V is TRBV4-3 and J is TRBJ1-2; 9 bases map to TRBD1. V trimming: 0 bases; J trimming: 6 bases; junction bases outside the gene matches: 5. CDR1 is LGHNA and CDR2 is YSLEER in the germline V gene. CDR3 length: 15 amino acids. The CDR3 protein is CASSQDRQGVDGYTF. The DNA of the CDR3 is TGCGCCAGCAGCCAAGATCGACAGGGGGTCGATGGCTACACCTTC.

V and J are TRBV21-1 and TRBJ2-7; the D segment call TRBD1 is taken from the table without a DNA check. TRBV21-1 is a pseudogene segment. The CDR3 consists of 16 residues. The CDR3 protein is CASSIIPGTEDYEQYF. The CDR3 nucleotides are TGTGCCAGCAGCATCATACCCGGGACAGAGGACTACGAGCAGTACTTC.

V and J are TRBV19 and TRBJ2-7, with D possibly TRBD2 on 5 matching bases. The CDR3 extends over 13 amino acids. The germline CDR1 and CDR2 sequences are LNHDA and SQIVND (reference sequence). V was clipped by 1 base and J by 6 bases, with 10 bases between them. This chain's CDR3 is CASSIGTYTEQYF. The DNA of the CDR3 is TGTGCCAGTAGTATAGGGACTTATACCGAGCAGTACTTC. The full variable domain, with the rest looked up from reference TRBV19 and TRBJ2-7, is DGGITQSPKYLFRKEGQNVTLSCEQNLNHDAMYWYRQDPGQGLRLIYYSQIVNDFQKGDIAEGYSVSREKKESFPLTVTSAQKNPTAFYLCASSIGTYTEQYFGPGTRLTVT.

This chain uses TRBV5-6 with TRBJ2-7; 9 bases agree with TRBD1. From germline, CDR1 is SGHDT and CDR2 YYEEEE. CDR3 size: 16 residues. Trimming cost V 4 bases and J 2 bases; bases outside gene matches: 10. This CDR3 is CASSTGTGGRTYEQYF. CDR3 DNA sequence: TGTGCCAGCAGCACAGGAACAGGGGGCCGAACCTACGAGCAGTACTTC. The variable domain in full, completed from reference TRBV5-6 and TRBJ2-7, reads DAGVTQSPTHLIKTRGQQVTLRCSPKSGHDTVSWYQQALGQGPQFIFQYYEEEERQRGNFPDRFSGHQFPNYSSELNVNALLLGDSALYLCASSTGTGGRTYEQYFGPGTRLTVT.

V and J are TRBV6-5 and TRBJ1-2, with D perhaps matching TRBD1 (6 bases). The V gene lost 2 bases and the J gene lost 4 bases, with 11 bases spanning the gap. This CDR3 has 14 residues. Germline assignment: CDR1 MNHEY and CDR2 SVGAGI. CDR3 in DNA: TGTGCCAGCAGTTACGGGGGGGGCTCCTATGGCTACACCTTC. The encoded protein is CASSYGGGSYGYTF.

The J gene is TRBJ2-3, the V gene TRBV4-3; 9 bases agree with TRBD2. Germline V gene sequence: CDR1 LGHNA, CDR2 YSLEER. The CDR3 covers 13 residues. V trimming: 0 bases; J trimming: 13 bases; junction bases outside the gene matches: 5. CDR3 DNA: TGCGCCAGCAGCCAAGATAGGGCTAGCGGGGAGTATTTT. Its translation is CASSQDRASGEYF.

The chain uses TRBV5-1 and TRBJ2-3; 11 bases align to TRBD2. The CDR3 spans 15 residues. Germline V gene lookup returns CDR1 SGHRS and CDR2 YFSETQ. Losses at the gene ends were 5 bases for V and 4 bases for J; bases not matched to a gene: 6. In DNA, the CDR3 is TGCGCCAGCAGAGATAGCGGGGGGGCGGCAGATACGCAGTATTTT. This sequence encodes CASRDSGGAADTQYF.

The chain combines TRBV7-2 with TRBJ2-1, with 8 positions matching TRBD1. The CDR3 has 16 amino acids. CDR1 SGHTA and CDR2 FQGNSA come from the germline V gene. Trimming took 4 bases from V and 4 from J; bases not matched to a gene: 9. In DNA form, the CDR3 reads TGTGCCAGCAGCTATTTGGGGACAGGCAGATACAATGAGCAGTTCTTC. It is translated as CASSYLGTGRYNEQFF.

The V gene is TRBV15, the J gene TRBJ2-3; 9 nucleotides match TRBD2. Germline V gene data show CDR1 as LNHNV and CDR2 as YYDKDF (reference sequence). V gave up 7 bases and J gave up 0 bases; unmatched junction bases: 5. This CDR3 is 15 amino acids long. The CDR3 DNA reads TGTGCCACCACAAGACTAGCGGCTAGCACAGATACGCAGTATTTT. Protein product: CATTRLAASTDTQYF. Full variable domain (rest looked up from reference TRBV15 and TRBJ2-3): DAMVIQNPRYQVTQFGKPVTLSCSQTLNHNVMYWYQQKSSQAPKLLFHYYDKDFNNEADTPDNFQSRRPNTSFCFLDIRSPGLGDTAMYLCATTRLAASTDTQYFGPGTRLTVL.